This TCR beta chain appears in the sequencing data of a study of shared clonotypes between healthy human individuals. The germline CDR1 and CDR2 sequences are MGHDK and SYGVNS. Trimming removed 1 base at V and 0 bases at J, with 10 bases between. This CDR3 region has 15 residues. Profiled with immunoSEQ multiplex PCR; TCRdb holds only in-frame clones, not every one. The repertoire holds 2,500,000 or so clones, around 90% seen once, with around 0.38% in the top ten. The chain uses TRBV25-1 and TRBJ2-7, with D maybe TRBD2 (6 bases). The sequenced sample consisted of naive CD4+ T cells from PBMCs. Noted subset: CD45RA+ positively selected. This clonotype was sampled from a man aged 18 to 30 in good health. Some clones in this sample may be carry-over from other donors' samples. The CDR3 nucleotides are TGTGCCAGCAGTGAATTTGCGGGAATCTCCTACGAGCAGTACTTC. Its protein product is CASSEFAGISYEQYF.